This T cell receptor beta chain was recorded in a study of PD-L1 blockade in urothelial cancer. Looking at the study overall: Blood analysis was done at 3 weeks (second dose) and 6 weeks after treatment began. A median of roughly 140,000 T cells was found in the blood samples. Overall study results and limits: Durable benefit accompanied greater 3-week expansion of tumor-associated blood clones.

Germline CDR1 is MNHEY and CDR2 is SVGAGI. This CDR3 has 15 residues. V dropped 0 bases and J dropped 4; count of bases not matched to a gene: 4. Comments on this clone: The target antigen is unknown.

The method was immunoSEQ multiplex PCR; TCRdb's version includes in-frame clones alone and lacks a portion of them. Among about 130,000 clones listed, about 83% were seen once. Time point described: peripheral blood 6 weeks after treatment start. Between 1 and 8 samples, pretreatment and on-treatment, were given by each patient. This material consisted of PBMCs, taken around atezolizumab (anti-PD-L1) treatment. The sequence was collected from a man aged 45-65 years with urothelial cancer. The J gene is TRBJ2-7, the V gene TRBV6-5; TRBD1 matches at 9 bases. The CDR3 sequence: CASSYSNRGRYEQYF. The CDR3 DNA is TGTGCCAGCAGTTACTCGAACAGGGGGCGATACGAGCAGTACTTC.